The 8 T cell receptor beta chains reported below all come from one sample, sequenced in a study of technical replicates of blood from several donors. Profiled with immunoSEQ multiplex PCR; TCRdb holds only in-frame clones, not every one. The table records roughly 80,000 clones, around 94% of them present only once. The sequencing input was T cells isolated from PBMCs. These receptors were obtained from a human donor in good health.

The chain carries TRBV7-9 and TRBJ2-7; 7 bases line up with TRBD1. Germline lookup yields CDR1 SEHNR and CDR2 FQNEAQ (reference sequence). The V gene end was trimmed by 2 bases and the J gene end by 2 bases; junction bases not matched to a gene: 3. This CDR3 is 14 amino acids long. Here the CDR3 reads CASSLKGQTYEQYF. The CDR3 coding sequence is TGTGCCAGCAGCTTAAAGGGACAGACCTACGAGCAGTACTTC.

The chain employs TRBV14 and TRBJ2-7, with TRBD2 matching 7 bases. Germline CDR1 and CDR2: SGHDN and FVKESK. The V segment lost 1 base and the J segment 3 bases; nucleotides outside the gene matches: 12. This CDR3 spans 17 amino acids. The CDR3 region has the DNA TGTGCCAGCAGCCAAGGTGAGGTAGCGGGCGAAAGCTACGAGCAGTACTTC. Translated: CASSQGEVAGESYEQYF.

This clone was counted a single time. The DNA of the CDR3 is TGTGCCAGCAGTGAAGCGATTACTACAACTAATGAAAAACTGTTTTTT. Amino acids: CASSEAITTTNEKLFF. The chain links TRBV6-1 to TRBJ1-4; D not resolved. V lost 0 bases, J lost 0 bases, and 8 bases lay in between. This CDR3 is built from 16 residues. In germline, CDR1 is MNHNS, CDR2 SASEGT.

This chain joins TRBV7-3 and TRBJ2-7; D perhaps matches TRBD2 (5 bases). This CDR3 is built from 13 residues. The V and J ends lost 3 bases and 1 base respectively, with 7 bases between them. CDR1 is SGHTA, CDR2 FQGTGA, per germline. The chain's CDR3 is CASSFTSSYEQYF. CDR3 bases: TGTGCCAGCAGCTTTACTAGTTCCTACGAGCAGTACTTC. The whole variable domain, remainder taken from reference TRBV7-3 and TRBJ2-7, is GAGVSQTPSNKVTEKGKYVELRCDPISGHTALYWYRQSLGQGPEFLIYFQGTGAADDSGLPNDRFFAVRPEGSVSTLKIQRTERGDSAVYLCASSFTSSYEQYFGPGTRLTVT.

This clone has a handful of counts. J is TRBJ1-1 and V is TRBV5-1; tentatively, D is TRBD1 (5 bases). The CDR3 spans 15 residues. Between the trimmed V and J ends, which lost 4 bases and 1 base, there was a span of 14 bases. CDR1 SGHRS and CDR2 YFSETQ come from the germline V gene. The CDR3 DNA is TGCGCCAGCAGCCTGCAGGGATCCGGGAACACTGAAGCTTTCTTT. Its translation is CASSLQGSGNTEAFF.

The chain employs TRBV5-1 and TRBJ2-2; TRBD2 matches at 8 bases. This CDR3 region has 15 residues. Trimming took 0 bases from V and 5 from J; bases not matched to a gene: 3. Per germline, CDR1 SGHRS and CDR2 YFSETQ. CDR3 in amino acids: CASSLAAGVTGELFF. The CDR3 DNA sequence: TGCGCCAGCAGCTTGGCAGCGGGAGTGACCGGGGAGCTGTTTTTT.

V usage is TRBV6-5 and J usage is TRBJ1-1, with D possibly being TRBD1 (6 bases). With 8 bases removed from V and 0 bases from J, the gap between germline ends came to 13 bases. Germline V gives CDR1 MNHEY, CDR2 SVGAGI. The CDR3 is 14 amino acids. The CDR3 loop is CASPATGMNTEAFF. The CDR3 nucleotides are TGTGCCAGCCCCGCGACAGGTATGAACACTGAAGCTTTCTTT.

The chain links TRBV11-2 to TRBJ2-5, with D hard to call. The germline V and J ends were trimmed by 3 bases and 4 bases, with 3 bases remaining between them. The germline V gene has CDR1 SGHAT and CDR2 FQNNGV. The CDR3 is 11 residues long. The CDR3 nucleotides are TGTGCCAGCAGCTTGAGAGAGACCCAGTACTTC. This gives the protein CASSLRETQYF.